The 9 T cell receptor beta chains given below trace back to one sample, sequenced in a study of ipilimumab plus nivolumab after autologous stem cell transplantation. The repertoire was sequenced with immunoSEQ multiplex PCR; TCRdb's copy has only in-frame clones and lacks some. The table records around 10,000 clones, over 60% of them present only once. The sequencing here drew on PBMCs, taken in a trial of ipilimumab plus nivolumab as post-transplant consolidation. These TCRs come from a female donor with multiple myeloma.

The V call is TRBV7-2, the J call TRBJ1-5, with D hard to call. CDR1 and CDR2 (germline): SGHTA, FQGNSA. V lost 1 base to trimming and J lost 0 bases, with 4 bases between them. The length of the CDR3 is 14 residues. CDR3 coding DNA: TGTGCCAGCAGCTTAGTGGGTAGCAATCAGCCCCAGCATTTT. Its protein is CASSLVGSNQPQHF. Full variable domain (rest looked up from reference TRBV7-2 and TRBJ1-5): GAGVSQSPSNKVTEKGKDVELRCDPISGHTALYWYRQSLGQGLEFLIYFQGNSAPDKSGLPSDRFSAERTGGSVSTLTIQRTQQEDSAVYLCASSLVGSNQPQHFGDGTRLSIL.

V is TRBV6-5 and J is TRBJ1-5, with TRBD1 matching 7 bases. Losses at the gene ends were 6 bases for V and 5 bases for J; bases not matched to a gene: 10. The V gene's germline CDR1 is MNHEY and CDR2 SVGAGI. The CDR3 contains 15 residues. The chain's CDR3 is CASSIWPRGDQPQHF. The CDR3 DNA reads TGTGCCAGCAGCATATGGCCCAGGGGGGATCAGCCCCAGCATTTT.

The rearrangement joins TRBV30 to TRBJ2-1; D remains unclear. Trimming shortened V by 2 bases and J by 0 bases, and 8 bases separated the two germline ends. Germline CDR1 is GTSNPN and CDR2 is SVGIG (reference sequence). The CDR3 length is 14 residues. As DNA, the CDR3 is TGTGCCTGGAGTTTTGTAAGCTCCTACAATGAGCAGTTCTTC. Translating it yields CAWSFVSSYNEQFF.

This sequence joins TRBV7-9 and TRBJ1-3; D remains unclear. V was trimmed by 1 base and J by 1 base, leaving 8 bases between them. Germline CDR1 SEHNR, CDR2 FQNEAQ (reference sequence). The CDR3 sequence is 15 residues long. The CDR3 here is CASSLDGYSGNTIYF. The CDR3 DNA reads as TGTGCCAGCAGCTTAGATGGATATTCTGGAAACACCATATATTTT.

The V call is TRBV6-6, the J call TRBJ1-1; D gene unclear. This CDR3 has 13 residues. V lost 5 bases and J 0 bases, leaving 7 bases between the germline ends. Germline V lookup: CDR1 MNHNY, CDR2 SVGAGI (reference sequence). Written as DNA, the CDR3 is TGTGCCAGCAGTCCGGGATTGAACACTGAAGCTTTCTTT. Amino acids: CASSPGLNTEAFF.

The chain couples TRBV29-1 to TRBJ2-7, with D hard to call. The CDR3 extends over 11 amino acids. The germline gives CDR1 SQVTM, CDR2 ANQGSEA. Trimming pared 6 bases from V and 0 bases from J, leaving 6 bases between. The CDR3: CSVGSSYEQYF. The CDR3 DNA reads TGCAGCGTGGGCAGCTCCTACGAGCAGTACTTC.

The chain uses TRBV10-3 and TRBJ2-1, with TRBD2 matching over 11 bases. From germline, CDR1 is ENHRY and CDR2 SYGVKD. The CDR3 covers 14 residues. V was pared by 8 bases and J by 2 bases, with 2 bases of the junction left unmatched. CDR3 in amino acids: CAIGSGRAYNEQFF. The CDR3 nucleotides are TGTGCCATCGGTAGCGGGAGGGCCTACAATGAGCAGTTCTTC.

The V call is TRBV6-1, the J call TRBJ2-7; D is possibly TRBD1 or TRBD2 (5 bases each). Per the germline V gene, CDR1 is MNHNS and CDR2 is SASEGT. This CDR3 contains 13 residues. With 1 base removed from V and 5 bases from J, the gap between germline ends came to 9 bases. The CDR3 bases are TGTGCCAGCAGTGAAGTGAGGGACGACGAGCAGTACTTC. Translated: CASSEVRDDEQYF.

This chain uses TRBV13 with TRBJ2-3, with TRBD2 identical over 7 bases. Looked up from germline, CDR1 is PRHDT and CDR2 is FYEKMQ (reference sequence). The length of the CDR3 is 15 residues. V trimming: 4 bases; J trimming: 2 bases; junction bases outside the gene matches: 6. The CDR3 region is CASSYDGGITDTQYF. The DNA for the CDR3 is TGTGCCAGCAGCTACGACGGGGGGATCACAGATACGCAGTATTTT.